This TCR beta chain was documented in a study of blood T cell repertoires in COVID-19. For the study at large: Samples representing acute and convalescent COVID-19 were sourced from the United States, Italy and Spain.

Measured with immunoSEQ multiplex PCR; TCRdb has only the in-frame clones, and not every one. This sample has about 300,000 clones, with just over 85% found just once. The study drew participants aged about 18 to 90 years from roughly 25 US areas. Participants' own reports of clinical history determined their cohort assignment. Sequencing was performed on PBMCs or T cells enriched from blood (not recorded which). The origin of this receptor is a young woman who had recovered from COVID-19.

CDR3 sequence (DNA): TGCGCCAGCAGCTTGGCCGGCGGGGTCCAAGAGACCCAGTACTTC. Its translation is CASSLAGGVQETQYF. This sequence joins TRBV5-1 and TRBJ2-5; perhaps TRBD2 as D (6 bases). Trimming stripped 0 bases from V and 1 base from J, with 10 bases between. CDR1 and CDR2 from the germline V gene are SGHRS and YFSETQ. The CDR3 is 15 residues long.